This T cell receptor (beta chain) was profiled in a study of T cell responses to AZD1222 COVID-19 vaccine. The J segment lost 2 bases and the V segment lost 5 bases, leaving 6 bases of the junction unmatched. This CDR3 comprises 15 residues. CDR1 and CDR2 from the germline V gene are SGHTA and FQGNSA. The study's findings and limits: The peak T cell response came first, and repertoires were sampled only after it. Mapped onto spike, vaccine-associated CD4 TCRs spanned it and were dominant at 160-218 and 743-854.

Regarding this clone: Its antigen is currently unknown.

Assay: immunoSEQ multiplex PCR; the TCRdb copy retains only in-frame clones and omits some. There are approximately 140,000 clones in the sample; around 90% occur only once, and about 3.2% lies in the top ten. The clonotype comes from an adult in good health. The chain recombines TRBV7-2 with TRBJ2-7, with 10 bases aligning to TRBD1. Here the sequenced sample was peripheral blood, taken on day 0 of AZD1222 vaccination. CDR3 DNA sequence: TGTGCCAGCAGCCAGCGGACAGGGGGGGCCTACGAGCAGTACTTC. Translating it yields CASSQRTGGAYEQYF. Full variable domain (outside the CDR3, taken from reference TRBV7-2 and TRBJ2-7): GAGVSQSPSNKVTEKGKDVELRCDPISGHTALYWYRQSLGQGLEFLIYFQGNSAPDKSGLPSDRFSAERTGGSVSTLTIQRTQQEDSAVYLCASSQRTGGAYEQYFGPGTRLTVT.